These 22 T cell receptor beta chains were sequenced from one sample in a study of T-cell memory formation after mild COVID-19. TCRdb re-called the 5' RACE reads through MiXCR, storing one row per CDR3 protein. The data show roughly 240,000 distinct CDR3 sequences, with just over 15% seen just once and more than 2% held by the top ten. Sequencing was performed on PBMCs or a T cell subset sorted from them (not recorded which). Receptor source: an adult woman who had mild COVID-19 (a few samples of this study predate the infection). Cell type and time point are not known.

CDR3 in DNA: TGTGCCAGCAGCTTAGGACAGGGGGCTAGCACTGAAGCTTTCTTT. It yields the protein CASSLGQGASTEAFF. The chain combines TRBV11-2 with TRBJ1-1; 10 nucleotides align to TRBD1. The ends lost 1 base at V and 4 bases at J; junction bases unmatched: 3. This CDR3 spans 15 amino acids. Germline CDR1 reads SGHAT; CDR2 reads FQNNGV.

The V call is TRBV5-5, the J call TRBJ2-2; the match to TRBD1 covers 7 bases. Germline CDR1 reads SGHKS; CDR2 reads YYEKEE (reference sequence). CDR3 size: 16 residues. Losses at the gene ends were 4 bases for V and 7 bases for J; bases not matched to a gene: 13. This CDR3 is CASSMVTGVGGGELFF. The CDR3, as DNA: TGTGCCAGCAGCATGGTCACAGGGGTCGGCGGCGGGGAGCTGTTTTTT.

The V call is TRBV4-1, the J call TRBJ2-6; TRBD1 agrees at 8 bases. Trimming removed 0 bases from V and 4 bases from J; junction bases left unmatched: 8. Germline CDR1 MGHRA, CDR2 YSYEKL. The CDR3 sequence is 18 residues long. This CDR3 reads CASSQDMQGASGANVLTF. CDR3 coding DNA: TGCGCCAGCAGCCAAGATATGCAGGGGGCGTCAGGGGCCAACGTCCTGACTTTC.

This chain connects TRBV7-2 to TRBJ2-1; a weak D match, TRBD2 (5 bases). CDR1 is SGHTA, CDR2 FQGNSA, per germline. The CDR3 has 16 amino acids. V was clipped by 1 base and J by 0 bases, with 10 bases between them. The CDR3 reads CASSLEGSGSYNEQFF. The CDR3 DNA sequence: TGTGCCAGCAGCTTAGAGGGAAGCGGCTCCTACAATGAGCAGTTCTTC.

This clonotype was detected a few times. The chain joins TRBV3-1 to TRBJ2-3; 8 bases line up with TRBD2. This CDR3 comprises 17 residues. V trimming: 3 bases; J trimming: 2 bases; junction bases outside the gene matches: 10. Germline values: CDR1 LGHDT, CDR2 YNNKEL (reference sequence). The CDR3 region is CASSQDERGRYTDTQYF. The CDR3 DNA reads TGTGCCAGCAGCCAGGACGAGCGGGGGAGGTACACAGATACGCAGTATTTT.

The CDR3 DNA sequence: TGCGCCAGCAGCCAAGTAGGGGTCTCTGGAAACACCATATATTTT. Its translation is CASSQVGVSGNTIYF. The genes are TRBV4-1 and TRBJ1-3, with D perhaps TRBD1 (5 bases). In germline, CDR1 is MGHRA, CDR2 YSYEKL. This CDR3 contains 15 residues. Trimming cost V 1 base and J 0 bases, with 7 bases left between them.

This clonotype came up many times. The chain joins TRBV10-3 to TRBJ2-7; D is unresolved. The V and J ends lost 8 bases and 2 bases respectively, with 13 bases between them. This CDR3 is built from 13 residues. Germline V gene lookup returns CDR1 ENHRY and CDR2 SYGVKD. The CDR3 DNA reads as TGTGCCATCTTGGGAACGGGTACCTACGAGCAGTACTTC. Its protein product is CAILGTGTYEQYF.

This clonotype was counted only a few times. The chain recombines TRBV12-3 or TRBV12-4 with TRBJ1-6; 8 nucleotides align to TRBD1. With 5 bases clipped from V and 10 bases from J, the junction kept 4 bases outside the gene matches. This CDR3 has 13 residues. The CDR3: CASSPGGESPLHF. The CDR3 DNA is TGTGCCAGCAGTCCAGGGGGCGAATCACCCCTCCACTTT.

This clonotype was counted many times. The CDR3 reads CASSFVTSGRASSYNEQFF. The CDR3 DNA follows: TGTGCCAGCAGTTTTGTGACTAGCGGGAGGGCCAGCTCCTACAATGAGCAGTTCTTC. V usage is TRBV12-3 or TRBV12-4 and J usage is TRBJ2-1, with 14 bases aligning to TRBD2. The CDR3 length is 19 residues. J was trimmed by 0 bases and V by 3 bases; bases with no gene match: 7.

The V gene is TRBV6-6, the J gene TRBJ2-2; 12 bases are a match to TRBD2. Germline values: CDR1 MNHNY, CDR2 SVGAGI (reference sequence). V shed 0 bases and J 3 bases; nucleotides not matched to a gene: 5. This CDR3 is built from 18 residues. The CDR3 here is CASSYSGLAGHHTGELFF. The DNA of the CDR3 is TGTGCCAGCAGTTACTCCGGACTAGCGGGGCACCACACCGGGGAGCTGTTTTTT.

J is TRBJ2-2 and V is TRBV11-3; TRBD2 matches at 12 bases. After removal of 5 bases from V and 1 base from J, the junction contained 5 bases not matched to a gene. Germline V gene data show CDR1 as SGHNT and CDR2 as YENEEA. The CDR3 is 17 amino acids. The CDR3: CASSRGLAGLNTGELFF. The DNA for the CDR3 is TGTGCCAGCAGCCGCGGACTAGCGGGACTGAACACCGGGGAGCTGTTTTTT.

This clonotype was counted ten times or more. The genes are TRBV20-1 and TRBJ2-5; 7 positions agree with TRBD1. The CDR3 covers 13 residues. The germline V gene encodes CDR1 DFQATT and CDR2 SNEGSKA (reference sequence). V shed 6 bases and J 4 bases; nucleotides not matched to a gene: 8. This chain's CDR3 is CSAPTGSGETQYF. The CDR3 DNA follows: TGCAGTGCGCCGACAGGGTCGGGAGAGACCCAGTACTTC.

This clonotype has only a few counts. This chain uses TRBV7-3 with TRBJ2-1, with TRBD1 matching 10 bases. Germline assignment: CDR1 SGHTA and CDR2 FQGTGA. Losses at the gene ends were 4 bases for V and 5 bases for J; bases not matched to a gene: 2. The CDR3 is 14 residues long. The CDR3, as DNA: TGTGCCAGCAGCTCGGGACAGGGGCACAATGAGCAGTTCTTC. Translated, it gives CASSSGQGHNEQFF.

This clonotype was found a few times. The CDR3 DNA is TGTGCCAGCAGCCAACAGGTTCTCAGCCAAGAGACCCAGTACTTC. Protein product: CASSQQVLSQETQYF. This rearrangement joins TRBV3-1 to TRBJ2-5; D is uncertain. This CDR3 has 15 amino acids. Deletions cut 2 bases from V and 1 base from J, with 11 bases between. CDR1 is LGHDT, CDR2 YNNKEL, per germline (reference sequence).

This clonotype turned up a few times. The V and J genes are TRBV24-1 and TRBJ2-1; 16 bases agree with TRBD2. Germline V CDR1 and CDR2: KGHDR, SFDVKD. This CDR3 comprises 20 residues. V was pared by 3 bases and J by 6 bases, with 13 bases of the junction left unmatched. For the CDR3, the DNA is TGTGCCACCAGTGATCTGGGACTAGCGGGAGGGCCGTCTTACCTCAATGAGCAGTTCTTC. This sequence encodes CATSDLGLAGGPSYLNEQFF.

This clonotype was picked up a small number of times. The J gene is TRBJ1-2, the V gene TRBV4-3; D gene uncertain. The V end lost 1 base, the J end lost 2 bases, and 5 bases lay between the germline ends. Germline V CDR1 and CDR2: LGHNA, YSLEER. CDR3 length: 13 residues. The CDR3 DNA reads TGCGCCAGCAGCCAAGTGACAAACTATGGCTACACCTTC. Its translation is CASSQVTNYGYTF.

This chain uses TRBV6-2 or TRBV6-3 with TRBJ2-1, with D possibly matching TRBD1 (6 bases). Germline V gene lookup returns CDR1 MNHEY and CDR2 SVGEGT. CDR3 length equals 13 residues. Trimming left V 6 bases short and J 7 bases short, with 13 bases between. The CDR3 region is CASRGLTGNEQFF. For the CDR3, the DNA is TGTGCCAGCAGGGGCCTAACAGGGAATGAGCAGTTCTTC.

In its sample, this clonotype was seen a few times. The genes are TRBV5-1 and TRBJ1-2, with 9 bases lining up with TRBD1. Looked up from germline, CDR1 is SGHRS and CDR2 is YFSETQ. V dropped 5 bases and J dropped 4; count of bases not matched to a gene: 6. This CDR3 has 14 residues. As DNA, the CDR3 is TGCGCCAGCAGAACAGGGGGCGCCGGCTATGGCTACACCTTC. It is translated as CASRTGGAGYGYTF.

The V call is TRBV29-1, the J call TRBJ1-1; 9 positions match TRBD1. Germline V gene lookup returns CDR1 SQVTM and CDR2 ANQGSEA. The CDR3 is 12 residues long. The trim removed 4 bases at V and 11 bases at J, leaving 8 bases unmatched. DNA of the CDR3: TGCAGCGTTGGAGGGGGACAGGGTCGGGCTTTCTTT. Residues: CSVGGGQGRAFF.

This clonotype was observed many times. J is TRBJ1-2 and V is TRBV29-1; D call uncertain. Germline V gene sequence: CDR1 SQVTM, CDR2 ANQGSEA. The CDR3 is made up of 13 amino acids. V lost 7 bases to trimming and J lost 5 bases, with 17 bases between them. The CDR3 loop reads CSGISDGTYGYTF. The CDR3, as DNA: TGCAGCGGTATCTCGGACGGAACGTATGGCTACACCTTC.

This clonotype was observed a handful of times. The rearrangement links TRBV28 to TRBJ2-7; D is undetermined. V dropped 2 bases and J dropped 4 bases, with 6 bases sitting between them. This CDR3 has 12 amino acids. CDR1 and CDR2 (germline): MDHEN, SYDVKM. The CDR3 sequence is CASSLTQYEQYF. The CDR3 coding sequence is TGTGCCAGCAGTTTAACCCAATACGAGCAGTACTTC.

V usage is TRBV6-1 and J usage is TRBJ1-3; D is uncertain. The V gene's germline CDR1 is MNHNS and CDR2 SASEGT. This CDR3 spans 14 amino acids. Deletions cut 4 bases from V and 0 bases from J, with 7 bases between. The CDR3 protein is CASSGDLSGNTIYF. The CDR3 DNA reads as TGTGCCAGCAGTGGCGACCTCTCTGGAAACACCATATATTTT.